This T cell receptor (beta chain) was documented in a study of blood T cell repertoires in COVID-19. V was cut by 1 base and J by 10 bases, with 11 bases left in between. From germline, CDR1 is SNHLY and CDR2 FYNNEI. The length of the CDR3 is 14 residues. Profiled with immunoSEQ multiplex PCR; TCRdb holds only in-frame clones, not every one. This sample has 150,000 to 200,000 clones; about 90% occur once, and the top ten carry 1.2%. This receptor was identified in a human donor with acute COVID-19. The donor label of this sample is uncertain. The sample comprised PBMCs or T cells enriched from blood (not recorded which). The rearrangement links TRBV2 to TRBJ1-6, with no clear D. The CDR3 sequence: CASSEVAVWSPLHF. CDR3 bases: TGTGCCAGCAGTGAAGTGGCAGTATGGTCACCCCTCCACTTT.